What follows are 5 T cell receptor beta chains derived from one specimen sequenced in a study of CD8 T cells in Susac syndrome (dated by TCRdb to 2018 to 2020). Library preparation used the immunoSEQ multiplex PCR assay. RNA was extracted with the RNeasy kit and roughly 0.45 to 1 ug was reverse transcribed using random hexamers. The public reads were reanalyzed by TCRdb: fastp trimming at Q25, MiXCR alignment, in-frame beta chains only. Rows with one shared CDR3 protein collapse into an entry with the most common genes and DNA. This sample comprises about 57,000 distinct CDR3 sequences, just over 90% of them detected only once. The ten largest clones add up to roughly 0.5% of the sample. The sample taken for sequencing was CD8+ T cells from PBMCs. Every receptor here comes from a human donor with multiple sclerosis.

The chain uses TRBV4-3 and TRBJ2-3; D is unclear. Trimming took off 6 bases at V and 0 bases at J, with 13 bases between the two ends. This CDR3 region has 15 residues. Germline V gene lookup returns CDR1 LGHNA and CDR2 YSLEER. The CDR3 sequence: CASRSRAGSTDTQYF. The CDR3 nucleotides read TGCGCCAGCAGATCTCGGGCAGGTAGCACAGATACGCAGTATTTT.

V and J are TRBV4-3 and TRBJ2-7; the D gene is possibly TRBD1 (6 bases). Looked up from germline, CDR1 is LGHNA and CDR2 is YSLEER. This CDR3 is 16 amino acids long. Trimming cost V 5 bases and J 0 bases, with 17 bases left between them. The DNA for the CDR3 is TGCGCCAGCAGCAATTGGCCGACAGGCAGCTCCTACGAGCAGTACTTC. Its translation is CASSNWPTGSSYEQYF.

Here the CDR3 reads CASSPLGGNGANVLTF. CDR3 nucleotides: TGTGCCAGCTCACCACTGGGAGGCAATGGGGCCAACGTCCTGACTTTC. The rearrangement links TRBV18 to TRBJ2-6, with a tentative D call TRBD2 (6 bases). The CDR3 is made up of 16 amino acids. The germline V and J ends were trimmed by 1 base and 3 bases, with 10 bases remaining between them. CDR1 and CDR2 from the germline V gene are KGHSH and LQKENI.

V usage is TRBV4-1 and J usage is TRBJ1-1, with D unresolved. The length of the CDR3 is 13 residues. Trimming cost V 4 bases and J 0 bases, with 6 bases left between them. From germline, CDR1 is MGHRA and CDR2 YSYEKL. CDR3 sequence (DNA): TGCGCCAGCAGCCCTACGGTGAACACTGAAGCTTTCTTT. Amino acids: CASSPTVNTEAFF.

This clonotype has a single count. The chain joins TRBV6-1 to TRBJ1-2, with 10 bases matching TRBD1. V dropped 5 bases and J dropped 0; count of bases not matched to a gene: 6. CDR1 MNHNS and CDR2 SASEGT come from the germline V gene. This CDR3 region has 16 residues. In DNA form, the CDR3 reads TGTGCCAGCAGTCCCGGGACAGGGGTCTCTAACTATGGCTACACCTTC. Translating gives CASSPGTGVSNYGYTF.